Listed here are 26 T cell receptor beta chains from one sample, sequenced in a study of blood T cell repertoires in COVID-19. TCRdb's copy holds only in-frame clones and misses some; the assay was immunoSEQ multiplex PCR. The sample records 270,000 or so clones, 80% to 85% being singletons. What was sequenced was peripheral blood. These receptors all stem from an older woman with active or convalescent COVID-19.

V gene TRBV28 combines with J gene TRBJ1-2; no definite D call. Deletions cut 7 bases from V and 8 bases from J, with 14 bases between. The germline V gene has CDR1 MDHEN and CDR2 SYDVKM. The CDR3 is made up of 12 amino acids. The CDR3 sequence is CASTVGPGGYTF. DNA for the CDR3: TGTGCCAGCACCGTCGGACCGGGGGGCTACACCTTC.

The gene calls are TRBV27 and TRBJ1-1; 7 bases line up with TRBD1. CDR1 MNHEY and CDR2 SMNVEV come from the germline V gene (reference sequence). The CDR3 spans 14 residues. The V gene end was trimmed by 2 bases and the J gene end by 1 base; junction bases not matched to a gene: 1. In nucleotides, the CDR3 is TGTGCCAGCAGTTTAGGACAGGAGAACACTGAAGCTTTCTTT. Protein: CASSLGQENTEAFF.

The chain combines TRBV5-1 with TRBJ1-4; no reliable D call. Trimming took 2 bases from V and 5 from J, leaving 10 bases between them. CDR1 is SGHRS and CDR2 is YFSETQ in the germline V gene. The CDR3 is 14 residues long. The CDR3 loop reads CASSFGYENEKLFF. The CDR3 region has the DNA TGCGCCAGCAGCTTCGGGTATGAAAATGAAAAACTGTTTTTT.

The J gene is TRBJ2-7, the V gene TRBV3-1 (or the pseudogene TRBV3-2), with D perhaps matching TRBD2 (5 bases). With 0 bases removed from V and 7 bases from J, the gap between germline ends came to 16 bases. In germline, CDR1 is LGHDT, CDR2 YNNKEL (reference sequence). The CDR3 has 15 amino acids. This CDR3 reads CASSQDGKEGREQYF. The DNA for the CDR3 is TGTGCCAGCAGCCAAGACGGTAAAGAGGGTAGGGAGCAGTACTTC.

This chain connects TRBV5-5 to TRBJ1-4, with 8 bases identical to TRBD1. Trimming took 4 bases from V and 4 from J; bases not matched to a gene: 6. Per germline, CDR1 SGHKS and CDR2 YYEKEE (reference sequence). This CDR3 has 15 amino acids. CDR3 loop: CASSPGTGINEKLFF. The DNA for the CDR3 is TGTGCCAGCAGCCCGGGGACAGGAATTAATGAAAAACTGTTTTTT.

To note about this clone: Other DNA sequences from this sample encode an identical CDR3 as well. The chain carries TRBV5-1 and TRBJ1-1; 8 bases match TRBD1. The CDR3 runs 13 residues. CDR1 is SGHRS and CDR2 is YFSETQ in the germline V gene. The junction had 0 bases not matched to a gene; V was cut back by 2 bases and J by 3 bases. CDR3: CASSLQGDTEAFF. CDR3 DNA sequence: TGCGCCAGCAGCTTACAGGGGGACACTGAAGCTTTCTTT.

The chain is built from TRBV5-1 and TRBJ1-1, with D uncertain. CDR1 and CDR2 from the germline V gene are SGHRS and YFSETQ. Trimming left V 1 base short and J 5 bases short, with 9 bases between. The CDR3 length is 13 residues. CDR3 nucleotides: TGCGCCAGCAGCTTGCCATTCCAAACTGAAGCTTTCTTT. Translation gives CASSLPFQTEAFF.

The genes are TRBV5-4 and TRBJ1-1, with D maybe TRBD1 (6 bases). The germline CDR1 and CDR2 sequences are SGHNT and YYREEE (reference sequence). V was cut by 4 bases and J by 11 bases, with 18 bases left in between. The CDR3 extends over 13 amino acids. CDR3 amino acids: CASSPSDRRRAFF. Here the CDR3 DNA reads TGTGCCAGCAGCCCCAGCGACAGGCGAAGGGCTTTCTTT.

CDR3 DNA sequence: TGTGCCAGCAGCTTAGGGTACCGGCAGGGGGCCTATGGCTACACCTTC. Its protein is CASSLGYRQGAYGYTF. This chain joins TRBV7-2 and TRBJ1-2, with 8 bases that match TRBD1. The CDR3 is made up of 16 amino acids. The junction had 8 bases not matched to a gene; V was cut back by 1 base and J by 4 bases. Germline CDR1 and CDR2: SGHTA and FQGNSA.

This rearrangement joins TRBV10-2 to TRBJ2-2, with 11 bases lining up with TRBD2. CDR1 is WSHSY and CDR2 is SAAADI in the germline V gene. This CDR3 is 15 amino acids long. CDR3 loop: CDSPGTSGVNGELFF. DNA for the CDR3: TGCGACAGTCCCGGGACTAGCGGAGTCAACGGGGAGCTGTTTTTT.

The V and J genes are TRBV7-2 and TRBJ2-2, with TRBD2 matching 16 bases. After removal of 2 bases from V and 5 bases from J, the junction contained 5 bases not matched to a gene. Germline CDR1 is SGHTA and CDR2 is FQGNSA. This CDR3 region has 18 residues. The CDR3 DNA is TGTGCCAGCAGCTTAACGGGACTAGCGGGGGGGTTGACCGGGGAGCTGTTTTTT. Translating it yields CASSLTGLAGGLTGELFF.

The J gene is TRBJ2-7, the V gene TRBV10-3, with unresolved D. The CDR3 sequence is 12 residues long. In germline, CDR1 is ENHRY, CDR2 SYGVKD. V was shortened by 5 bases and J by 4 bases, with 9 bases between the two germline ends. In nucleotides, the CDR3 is TGTGCCATCAGTCGAGATGCGTACGAGCAGTACTTC. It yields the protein CAISRDAYEQYF.

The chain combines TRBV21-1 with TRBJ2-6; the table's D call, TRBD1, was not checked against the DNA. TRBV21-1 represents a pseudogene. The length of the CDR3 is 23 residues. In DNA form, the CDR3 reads TGTGCCAGCAGCTCGCGACCAACCCTCCGGGACAGGGGTCTCCTCTGGGGGGCCAACGTCCTGACTTTC. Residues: CASSSRPTLRDRGLLWGANVLTF.

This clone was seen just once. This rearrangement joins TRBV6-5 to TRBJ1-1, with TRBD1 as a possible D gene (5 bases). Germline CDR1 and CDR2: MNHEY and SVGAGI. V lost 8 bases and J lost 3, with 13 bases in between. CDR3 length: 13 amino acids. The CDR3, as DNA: TGTGCCAGCCGGAGGGGTGGGGACACTGAAGCTTTCTTT. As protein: CASRRGGDTEAFF.

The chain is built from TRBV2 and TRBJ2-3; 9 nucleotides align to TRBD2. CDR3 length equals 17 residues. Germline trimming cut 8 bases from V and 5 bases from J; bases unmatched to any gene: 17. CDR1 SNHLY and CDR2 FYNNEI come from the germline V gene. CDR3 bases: TGTGCCAGCCTCGGACTAGCGAGTCATACCCCGGGAGATACGCAGTATTTT. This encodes CASLGLASHTPGDTQYF.

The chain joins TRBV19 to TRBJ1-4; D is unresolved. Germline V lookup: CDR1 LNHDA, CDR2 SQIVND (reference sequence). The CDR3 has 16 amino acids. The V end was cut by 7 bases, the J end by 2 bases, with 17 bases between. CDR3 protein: CASTAEGGSTNEKLFF. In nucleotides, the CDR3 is TGTGCCAGTACCGCCGAGGGTGGATCGACTAATGAAAAACTGTTTTTT.

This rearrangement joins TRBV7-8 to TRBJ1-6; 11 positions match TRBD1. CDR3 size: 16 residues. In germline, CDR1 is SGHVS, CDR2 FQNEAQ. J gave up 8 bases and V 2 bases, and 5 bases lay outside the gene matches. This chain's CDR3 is CASSLSRTGGYSPLHF. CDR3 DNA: TGTGCCAGCAGCTTAAGCAGGACAGGGGGCTATTCACCCCTCCACTTT.

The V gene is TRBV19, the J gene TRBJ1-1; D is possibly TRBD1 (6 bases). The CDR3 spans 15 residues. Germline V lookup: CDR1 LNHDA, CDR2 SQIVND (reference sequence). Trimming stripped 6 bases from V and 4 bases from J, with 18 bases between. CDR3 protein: CASSLTGTRATEAFF. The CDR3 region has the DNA TGTGCCAGTAGCCTCACAGGGACTAGAGCCACTGAAGCTTTCTTT.

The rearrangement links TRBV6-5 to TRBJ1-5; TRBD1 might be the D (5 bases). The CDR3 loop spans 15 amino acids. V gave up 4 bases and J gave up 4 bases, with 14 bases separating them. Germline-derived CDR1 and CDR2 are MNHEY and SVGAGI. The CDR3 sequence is CASSSMEGRNQPQHF. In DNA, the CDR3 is TGTGCCAGCAGTTCGATGGAGGGACGGAATCAGCCCCAGCATTTT.

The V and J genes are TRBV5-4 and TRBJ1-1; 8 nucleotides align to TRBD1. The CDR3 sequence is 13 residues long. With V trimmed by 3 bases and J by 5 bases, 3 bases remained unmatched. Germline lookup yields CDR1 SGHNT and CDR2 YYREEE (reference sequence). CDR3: CASSSDRETEAFF. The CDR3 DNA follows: TGTGCCAGCAGCTCGGACAGGGAAACTGAAGCTTTCTTT.

As DNA, the CDR3 is TGTGCCAGCAGCTCTTCGAACTATGGCTACACCTTC. This gives the protein CASSSSNYGYTF. V is TRBV7-8 and J is TRBJ1-2; no firm D call. CDR3 length: 12 residues. Germline assignment: CDR1 SGHVS and CDR2 FQNEAQ. The germline V and J ends were trimmed by 4 bases and 2 bases, with 5 bases remaining between them.

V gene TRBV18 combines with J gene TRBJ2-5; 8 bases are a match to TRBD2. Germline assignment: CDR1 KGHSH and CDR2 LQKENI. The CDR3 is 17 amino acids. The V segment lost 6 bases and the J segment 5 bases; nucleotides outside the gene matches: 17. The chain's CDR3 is CASSRQPTGLAMETQYF. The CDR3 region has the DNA TGTGCCAGCTCGCGTCAACCCACAGGACTAGCTATGGAGACCCAGTACTTC.

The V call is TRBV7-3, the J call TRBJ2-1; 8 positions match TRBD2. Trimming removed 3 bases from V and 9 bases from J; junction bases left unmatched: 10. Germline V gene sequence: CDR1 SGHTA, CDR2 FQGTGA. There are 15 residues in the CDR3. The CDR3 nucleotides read TGTGCCAGCAGCTTGGGACTAGGGATTCAGAGTGAGCAGTTCTTC. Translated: CASSLGLGIQSEQFF.

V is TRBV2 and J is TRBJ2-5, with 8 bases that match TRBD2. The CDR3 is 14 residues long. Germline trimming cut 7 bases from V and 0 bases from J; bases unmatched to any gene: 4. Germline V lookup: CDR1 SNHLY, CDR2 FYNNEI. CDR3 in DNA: TGTGCCAGCACCCTACTAGCGGACCAAGAGACCCAGTACTTC. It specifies CASTLLADQETQYF.

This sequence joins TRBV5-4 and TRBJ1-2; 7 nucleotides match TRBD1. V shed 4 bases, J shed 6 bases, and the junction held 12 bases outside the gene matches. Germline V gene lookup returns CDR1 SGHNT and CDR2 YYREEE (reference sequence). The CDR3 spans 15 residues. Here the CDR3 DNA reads TGTGCCAGCAGCATACTACAGGGGATAGGAGATGGCTACACCTTC. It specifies CASSILQGIGDGYTF. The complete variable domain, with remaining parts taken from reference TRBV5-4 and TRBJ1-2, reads ETGVTQSPTHLIKTRGQQVTLRCSSQSGHNTVSWYQQALGQGPQFIFQYYREEENGRGNFPPRFSGLQFPNYSSELNVNALELDDSALYLCASSILQGIGDGYTFGSGTRLTVV.

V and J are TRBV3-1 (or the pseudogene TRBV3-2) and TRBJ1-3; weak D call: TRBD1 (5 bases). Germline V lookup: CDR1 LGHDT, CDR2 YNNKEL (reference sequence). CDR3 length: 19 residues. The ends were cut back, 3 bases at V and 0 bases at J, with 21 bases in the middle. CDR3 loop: CASSQSLGRGLTSGNTIYF. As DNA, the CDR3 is TGTGCCAGCAGCCAGAGTTTGGGAAGGGGCCTCACCTCTGGAAACACCATATATTTT.